This TCR beta chain was found in a study of OX40 agonist ivuxolimab in advanced cancers. Study-wide findings and caveats: The 0.1-3.0 mg/kg partial responders had among the lowest clonal expansion.

As to this clone: Its antigen remains unknown.

Researchers took blood at baseline, on cycle 4 day 1, and on cycle 7 day 1. Sequencing was performed with immunoSEQ multiplex PCR; in TCRdb, only in-frame clones are kept and a portion is missing. The table has 65,000 to 90,000 clones, around nine tenths seen once. This TCR came from an adult with an advanced solid tumor such as melanoma, head and neck, liver or kidney cancer. Sample: CD4+ or CD8+ T cells sorted from blood, taken in a trial of the OX40 agonist ivuxolimab.

The CDR3 protein is CASSVGPSGSYEQYF. In DNA form, the CDR3 reads TGTGCCAGCAGCGTAGGTCCGAGCGGGAGCTACGAGCAGTACTTC. This chain connects TRBV9 to TRBJ2-7; 8 bases map to TRBD2. Germline CDR1 and CDR2: SGDLS and YYNGEE. The CDR3 covers 15 residues. Trimming took 0 bases from V and 3 from J; bases not matched to a gene: 5.